This T cell receptor (beta chain) was sequenced in a study of blood T cell repertoires in COVID-19. Study context: Two consecutive negative NP/OP PCR tests, clearance, or resolved symptoms defined Cohort 3 recovery. Donors in the United States, Italy and Spain gave samples during acute or convalescent COVID-19.

Data came from immunoSEQ multiplex PCR; TCRdb stores just in-frame clones and leaves some out. The sample includes approximately 170,000 clones, around 79% of them seen just once. The CDR3 consists of 17 residues. Looked up from germline, CDR1 is LGHDT and CDR2 is YNNKEL (reference sequence). V shed 1 base, J shed 7 bases, and the junction held 6 bases outside the gene matches. The sequenced material came from PBMCs or T cells enriched from blood (not recorded which). This chain links TRBV3-1 (or the pseudogene TRBV3-2) with TRBJ2-1; 14 bases match TRBD2. The receptor comes from a woman in her sixties or seventies in a cohort exposed to, infected with or recovered from COVID-19 (not recorded which). CDR3 DNA sequence: TGTGCCAGCAGCCAAGGACTAGCGGGAGGGCCGCGTAATGAGCAGTTCTTC. Translating gives CASSQGLAGGPRNEQFF.